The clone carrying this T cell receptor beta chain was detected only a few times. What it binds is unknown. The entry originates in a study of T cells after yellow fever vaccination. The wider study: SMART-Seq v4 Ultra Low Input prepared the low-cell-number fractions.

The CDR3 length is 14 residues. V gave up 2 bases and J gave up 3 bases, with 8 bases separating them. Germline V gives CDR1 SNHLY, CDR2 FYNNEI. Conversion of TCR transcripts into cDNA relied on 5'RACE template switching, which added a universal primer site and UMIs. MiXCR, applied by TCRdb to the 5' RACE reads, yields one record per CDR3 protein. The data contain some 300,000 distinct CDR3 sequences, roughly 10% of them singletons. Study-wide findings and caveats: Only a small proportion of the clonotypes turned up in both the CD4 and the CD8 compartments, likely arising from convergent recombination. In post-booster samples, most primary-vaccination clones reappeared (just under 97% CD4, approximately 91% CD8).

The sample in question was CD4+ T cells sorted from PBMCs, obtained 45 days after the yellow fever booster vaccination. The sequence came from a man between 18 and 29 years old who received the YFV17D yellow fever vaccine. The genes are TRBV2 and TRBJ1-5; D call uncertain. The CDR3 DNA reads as TGTGCCAGCAGTGAAAGGGCCAACAATCAGCCCCAGCATTTT. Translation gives CASSERANNQPQHF.